The clone carrying this TCR beta chain was seen many times. Its target is unknown. The sample is drawn from a study of T cell repertoires in cytomegalovirus infection. This CDR3 region has 17 residues. V was cut by 1 base and J by 6 bases, with 20 bases left in between. Germline assignment: CDR1 SGHKS and CDR2 YYEKEE (reference sequence). TCRdb re-called the reads through MiXCR, storing one row per CDR3 protein. The sample includes about 830,000 distinct CDR3 sequences, around a third of them seen just once. The TCR was taken from a human donor in good health (CMV status not recorded). Some clones in this sample may be carry-over from other donors' samples. This sequence joins TRBV5-5 and TRBJ2-1; D unclear. The sample consisted of cultured CD8+ T cells from PBMCs, taken from culture after CMV antigen stimulation. CDR3 loop: CASSLQQASDFTNEQFF. Written as DNA, the CDR3 is TGTGCCAGCAGCTTGCAGCAGGCCAGCGACTTTACCAATGAGCAGTTCTTC.